The text below deals with one T cell receptor (beta chain). Its antigen is not known. The junction had 17 bases not matched to a gene; V was cut back by 5 bases and J by 5 bases. The CDR3 totals 17 residues. Germline loops: CDR1 MNHEY, CDR2 SMNVEV (reference sequence). The data originate from a study of cytomegalovirus exposure and HLA in healthy donors. Regarding the study as a whole: Follow-up analysis found HLA locus-dependent TCR association rates, highest for DRB1 and lowest for HLA-C. Researchers counted 164 TCR beta chains as cytomegalovirus-associated. For most TCR beta V segments, an earlier analysis put the productive rate at about 87% or about 30% of the time.

The PCR was carried out with 60 Vbeta primers and 13 Jbeta primers. TCRdb keeps only in-frame clones here, not all; method: immunoSEQ multiplex PCR. The data hold 75,000 to 100,000 clones, with roughly 76% observed a single time. The specimen sequenced was PBMCs. The V call is TRBV27, the J call TRBJ2-7; 8 nucleotides line up with TRBD1. The TCR comes from a man in his forties in good health and CMV-seronegative. CDR3 sequence: CASSLDPPRTGSDEQYF. The CDR3, as DNA: TGTGCCAGCAGTCTCGACCCCCCCCGGACAGGGTCCGACGAGCAGTACTTC.